These 2 T cell receptor beta chains originate from one sample sequenced in a study of vaccination and CD4 T cells after COVID-19. These receptors have no known antigen. As for treatment: 10-day PBMC culture with coronavirus spike peptide pools or control peptides (ViraFEST assay). Pre-COVID-19 pandemic sampling (2011-2018) yielded the unexposed donor's CD4+ T cells. Researchers used the Oncomine TCR Beta short-read assay to sequence DNA from cultured CD4+ T cells. TCRdb reprocessed the PCR reads with MiXCR, giving one entry per CDR3 protein. This table holds approximately 7,700 distinct CDR3 sequences, under 60% found once. Sequenced: CD4+ T cells from blood, cultured in vitro. The receptors here all came from a human donor in good health.

This chain uses TRBV28 with TRBJ2-7; 9 nucleotides align to TRBD1. The germline V gene has CDR1 MDHEN and CDR2 SYDVKM. The trim removed 5 bases at V and 5 bases at J, leaving 10 bases unmatched. The CDR3 runs to 15 residues. For the CDR3, the DNA is TGTGCCAGCAGTCCCTGGGGACAGGGTAGTCACGAGCAGTACTTC. It encodes CASSPWGQGSHEQYF.

The sample holds a few counts of this clonotype. The V call is TRBV30, the J call TRBJ1-5, with D possibly TRBD1 on 5 matching bases. CDR1 and CDR2 from the germline V gene are GTSNPN and SVGIG (reference sequence). The V end lost 0 bases, the J end lost 3 bases, and 9 bases lay between the germline ends. This CDR3 contains 14 residues. In nucleotides, the CDR3 is TGTGCCTGGAGTGTGGGGGACTTCAATCAGCCCCAGCATTTT. Its protein is CAWSVGDFNQPQHF.